These T cell receptor beta chains were read from a single sample in a study of PD-1 blockade in classical Hodgkin lymphoma. Produced via immunoSEQ multiplex PCR; TCRdb's table is partial and in-frame only. The sample consists of tens of thousands of clones, roughly 89% of them appearing once. Sequencing was performed on peripheral blood mononuclear cells (PBMCs), taken before the second cycle of nivolumab. These receptors all stem from a human donor with classical Hodgkin lymphoma. The CDR3 runs from the conserved cysteine through the conserved F or W. Each record gives: J gene, V gene, CDR3 protein.

>TRBJ1-1|TRBV6-5
CASTYSPYGGGAFF
>TRBJ1-5|TRBV7-9
CASSLKVRPPNQPQHF
>TRBJ2-5|TRBV28
CASSKMVFLGLSEQYF
>TRBJ1-2|TRBV28
CASSLGQGNYGYTF
>TRBJ1-2|TRBV10-3
CAISSAYGYTF
>TRBJ2-7|TRBV13
CASSLARPYEQYF
>TRBJ1-2|TRBV6-4
CARRNKQSNYGYTF
>TRBJ2-1|TRBV5-1
CASSHAPGNEQFF
>TRBJ2-1|TRBV7-8
CASSLGVLLAYNEQFF
>TRBJ2-3|TRBV9
CASSPNSHTQYF
>TRBJ2-5|TRBV27
CASSESGLVQETQYF
>TRBJ2-7|TRBV6-1
CASSYGGQYF
>TRBJ2-7|TRBV5-4
CASSESGLIPEQYF
>TRBJ2-7|TRBV4-1
CASSQGLQGNGEQYF
>TRBJ2-1|TRBV4-1
CASSLVWGSYNEQFF
>TRBJ2-7|TRBV27
CASQGVAYEQYF
>TRBJ2-3|TRBV11-2
CASSPGLANTDTQYF
>TRBJ1-1|TRBV5-1
CASSLPAATGEAFF
>TRBJ2-1|TRBV5-1
CASSYDPAMGQFF
>TRBJ2-7|TRBV5-1
CASKFGGGPYEQYF
>TRBJ2-7|TRBV28
CASSFSTAGAYEQYF
>TRBJ1-2|TRBV6-6
CASRSGGQGASGYTF
>TRBJ1-4|TRBV6-1
CASLSFGATNEKLFF
>TRBJ1-1|TRBV27
CASSWGDRVTEAFF
>TRBJ2-1|TRBV6-6
CASSLSLSSYNEQFF
>TRBJ2-7|TRBV7-8
CASSLGQGAYEQYF
>TRBJ2-1|TRBV19
CASSLLVRSYNEQFF
>TRBJ2-2|TRBV29-1
CSVQGRGLELFF
>TRBJ1-4|TRBV7-9
CASSPPGVATNEKLFF
>TRBJ2-5|TRBV7-2
CASSFGQERTQYF
>TRBJ1-1|TRBV27
CASSLMGSTEAFF
>TRBJ2-7|TRBV7-9
CASSWEEAHEQYF
>TRBJ1-4|TRBV4-1
CASSLSGLDEKLFF
>TRBJ2-3|TRBV9
CASSLSGVSTDTQYF
>TRBJ2-1|TRBV7-9
CASSLRGPSYNEQFF
>TRBJ2-1|TRBV7-6
CASSTRLGVSYNEQFF
>TRBJ1-1|TRBV4-1
CASSQVVGMNTEAFF
>TRBJ2-2|TRBV4-1
CASSQTGRAGELFF
>TRBJ2-2|TRBV5-1
CASSLVWEGAANTGELFF
>TRBJ2-7|TRBV7-2
CASSSRLAGALTYEQYF
>TRBJ1-2|TRBV4-1
CASSQTPGTANYGYTF